This T cell receptor beta chain originates from a study of T cells in localized non-small cell lung cancer. Study-wide results and limits: Within adjacent lung there appeared a median 57 of the top 100 tumor clones. Uninvolved adjacent lung, not tumor, had the highest T cell clonality.

The protocol was immunoSEQ multiplex PCR, while the TCRdb copy is restricted to in-frame clones and leaves out a portion. The sample records roughly 2,300 clones, 37% being singletons. Of note for this clone: Its target is unknown.

Germline CDR1 and CDR2: KGHSY and FQNENV. V was pared by 3 bases and J by 6 bases, with 7 bases of the junction left unmatched. The CDR3 consists of 14 residues. The adjacent lung that was sampled lay at least 2 cm from the tumor margin and showed no atypia. Source: normal lung tissue next to the tumor, taken before any cancer treatment. The TCR was taken from a male donor at least 60 years old with stage I lung adenocarcinoma. The chain carries TRBV16 and TRBJ2-7; 8 bases align to TRBD1. The chain's CDR3 is CASSQWTGLGEQYF. CDR3 in DNA: TGTGCCAGCAGCCAGTGGACAGGGCTAGGCGAGCAGTACTTC.